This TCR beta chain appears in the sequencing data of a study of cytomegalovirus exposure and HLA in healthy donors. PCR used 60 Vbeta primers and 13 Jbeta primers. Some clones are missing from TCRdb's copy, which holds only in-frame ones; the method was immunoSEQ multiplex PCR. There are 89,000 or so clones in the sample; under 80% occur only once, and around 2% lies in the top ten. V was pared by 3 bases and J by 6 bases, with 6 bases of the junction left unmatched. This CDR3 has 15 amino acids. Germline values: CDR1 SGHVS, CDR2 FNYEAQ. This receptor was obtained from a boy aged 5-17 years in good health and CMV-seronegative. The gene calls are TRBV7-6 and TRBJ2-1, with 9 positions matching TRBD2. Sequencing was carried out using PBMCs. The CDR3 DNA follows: TGTGCCAGCAGCTTTGTTAGCGGGAGTGTCAATGAGCAGTTCTTC. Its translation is CASSFVSGSVNEQFF.